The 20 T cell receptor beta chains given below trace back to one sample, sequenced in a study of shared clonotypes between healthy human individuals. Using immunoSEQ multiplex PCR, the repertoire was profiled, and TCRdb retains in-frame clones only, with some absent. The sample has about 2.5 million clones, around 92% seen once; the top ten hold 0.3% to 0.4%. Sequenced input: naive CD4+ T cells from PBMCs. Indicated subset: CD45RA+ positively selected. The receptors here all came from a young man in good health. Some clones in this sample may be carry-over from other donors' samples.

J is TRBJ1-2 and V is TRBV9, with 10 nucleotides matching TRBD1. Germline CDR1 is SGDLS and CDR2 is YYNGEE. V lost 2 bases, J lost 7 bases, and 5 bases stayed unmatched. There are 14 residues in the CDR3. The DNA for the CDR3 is TGTGCCAGCAGCGTGGGACAGGGGATTGGTGGCTACACCTTC. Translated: CASSVGQGIGGYTF.

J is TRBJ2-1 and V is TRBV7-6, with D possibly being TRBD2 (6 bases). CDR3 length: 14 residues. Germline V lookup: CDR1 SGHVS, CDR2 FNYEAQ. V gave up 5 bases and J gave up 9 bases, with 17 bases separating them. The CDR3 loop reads CASSRTSSGREQFF. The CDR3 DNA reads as TGTGCCAGCAGCCGCACCTCGAGCGGGCGTGAGCAGTTCTTC.

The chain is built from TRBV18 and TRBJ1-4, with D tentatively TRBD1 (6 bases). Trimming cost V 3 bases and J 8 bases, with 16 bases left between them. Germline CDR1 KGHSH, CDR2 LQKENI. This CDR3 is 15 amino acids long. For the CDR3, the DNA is TGTGCCAGCTCACCGACGACAGGAGAGAGAGAAAAACTGTTTTTT. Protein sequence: CASSPTTGEREKLFF.

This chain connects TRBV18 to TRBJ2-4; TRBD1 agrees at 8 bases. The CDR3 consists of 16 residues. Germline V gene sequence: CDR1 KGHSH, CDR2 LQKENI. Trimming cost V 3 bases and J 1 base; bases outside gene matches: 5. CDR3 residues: CASSPLPGGAKNIQYF. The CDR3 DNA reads TGTGCCAGCTCACCGTTGCCAGGGGGCGCCAAAAACATTCAGTACTTC.

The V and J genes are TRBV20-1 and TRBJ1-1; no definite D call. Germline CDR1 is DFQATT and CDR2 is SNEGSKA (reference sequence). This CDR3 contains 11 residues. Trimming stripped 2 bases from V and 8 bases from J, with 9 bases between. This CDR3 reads CSARKAREAFF. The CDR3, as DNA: TGCAGTGCTAGAAAGGCCCGAGAAGCTTTCTTT.

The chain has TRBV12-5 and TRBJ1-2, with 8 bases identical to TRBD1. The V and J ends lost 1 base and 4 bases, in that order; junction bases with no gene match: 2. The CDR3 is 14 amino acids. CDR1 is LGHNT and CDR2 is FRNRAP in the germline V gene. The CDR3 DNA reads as TGTGCTAGTGGTTTGGGGACAGGGCCCTATGGCTACACCTTC. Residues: CASGLGTGPYGYTF.

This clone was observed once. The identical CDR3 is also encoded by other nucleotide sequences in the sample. The CDR3 loop reads CASSFGGSSTDTQYF. In DNA form, the CDR3 reads TGTGCCAGCAGTTTCGGGGGATCTAGCACAGATACGCAGTATTTT. This sequence joins TRBV28 and TRBJ2-3; D possibly corresponds to TRBD2 (6 bases). The CDR3 loop spans 15 amino acids. The germline V gene encodes CDR1 MDHEN and CDR2 SYDVKM. Trimming removed 3 bases at V and 0 bases at J, with 10 bases between.

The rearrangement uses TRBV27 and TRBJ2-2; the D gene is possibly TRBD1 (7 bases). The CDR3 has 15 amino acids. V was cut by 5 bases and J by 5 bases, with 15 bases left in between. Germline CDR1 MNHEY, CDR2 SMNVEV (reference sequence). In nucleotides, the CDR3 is TGTGCCAGCAGTACCAGACAGGGAGGAACCGGGGAGCTGTTTTTT. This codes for CASSTRQGGTGELFF.

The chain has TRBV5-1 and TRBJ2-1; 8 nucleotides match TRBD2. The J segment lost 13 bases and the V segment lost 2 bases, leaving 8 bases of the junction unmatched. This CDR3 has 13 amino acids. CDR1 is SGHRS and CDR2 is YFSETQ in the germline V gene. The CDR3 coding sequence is TGCGCCAGCAGCTTCAGGGCGGGAGGATCCCAGTTCTTC. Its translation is CASSFRAGGSQFF.

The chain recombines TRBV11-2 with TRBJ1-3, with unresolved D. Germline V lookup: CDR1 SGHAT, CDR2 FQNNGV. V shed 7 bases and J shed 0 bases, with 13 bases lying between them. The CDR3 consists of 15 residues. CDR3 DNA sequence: TGTGCCAGCACCCTCCACCGATACTCTGGAAACACCATATATTTT. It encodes CASTLHRYSGNTIYF.

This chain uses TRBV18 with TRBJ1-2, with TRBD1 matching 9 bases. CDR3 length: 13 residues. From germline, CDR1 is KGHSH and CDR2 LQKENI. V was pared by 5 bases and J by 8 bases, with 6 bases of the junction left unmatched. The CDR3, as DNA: TGTGCCAGCTCAACCGGGACAGGGAAGGGCTACACCTTC. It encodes CASSTGTGKGYTF.

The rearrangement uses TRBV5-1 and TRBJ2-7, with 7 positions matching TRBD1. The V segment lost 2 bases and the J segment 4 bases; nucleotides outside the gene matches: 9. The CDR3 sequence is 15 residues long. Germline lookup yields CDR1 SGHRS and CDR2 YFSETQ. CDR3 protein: CASSFGRQGYYEQYF. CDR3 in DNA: TGCGCCAGCAGCTTTGGGCGACAGGGTTATTACGAGCAGTACTTC.

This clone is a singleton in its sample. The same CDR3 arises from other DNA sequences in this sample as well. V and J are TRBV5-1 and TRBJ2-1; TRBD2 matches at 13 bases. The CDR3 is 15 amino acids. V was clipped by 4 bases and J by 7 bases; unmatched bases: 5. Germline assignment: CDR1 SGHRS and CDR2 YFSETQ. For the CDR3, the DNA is TGCGCCAGCAGCCTACTAGCGGGAGGGGGGAATGAGCAGTTCTTC. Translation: CASSLLAGGGNEQFF.

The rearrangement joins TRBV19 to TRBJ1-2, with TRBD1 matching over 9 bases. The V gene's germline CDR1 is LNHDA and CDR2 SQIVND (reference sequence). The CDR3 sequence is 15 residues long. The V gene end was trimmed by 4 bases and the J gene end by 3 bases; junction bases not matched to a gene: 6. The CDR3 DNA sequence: TGTGCCAGTAGTACCACCAGACAGGGGGACTATGGCTACACCTTC. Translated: CASSTTRQGDYGYTF.

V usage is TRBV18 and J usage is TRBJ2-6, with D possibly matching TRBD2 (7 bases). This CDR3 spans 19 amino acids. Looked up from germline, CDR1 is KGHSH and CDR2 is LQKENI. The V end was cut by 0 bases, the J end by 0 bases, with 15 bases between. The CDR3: CASSPPGGAESSGANVLTF. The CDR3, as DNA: TGTGCCAGCTCACCACCGGGGGGGGCGGAATCCTCTGGGGCCAACGTCCTGACTTTC.

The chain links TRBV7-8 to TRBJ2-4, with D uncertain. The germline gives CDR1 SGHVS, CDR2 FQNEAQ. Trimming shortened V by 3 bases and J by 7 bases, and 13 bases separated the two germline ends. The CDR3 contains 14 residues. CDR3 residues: CASSFSGARNIQYF. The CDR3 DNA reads TGTGCCAGCAGCTTTTCCGGTGCCCGGAACATTCAGTACTTC.

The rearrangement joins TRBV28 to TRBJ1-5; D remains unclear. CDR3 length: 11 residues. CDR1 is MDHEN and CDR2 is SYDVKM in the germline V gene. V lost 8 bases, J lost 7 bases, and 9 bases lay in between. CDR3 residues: CASALGQPQHF. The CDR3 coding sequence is TGTGCCAGCGCACTGGGCCAGCCCCAGCATTTT.

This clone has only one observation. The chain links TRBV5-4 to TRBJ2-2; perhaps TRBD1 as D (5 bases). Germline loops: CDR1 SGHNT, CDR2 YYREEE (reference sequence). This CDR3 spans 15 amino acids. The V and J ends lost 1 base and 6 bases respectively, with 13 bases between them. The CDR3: CASSLQQGGSGELFF. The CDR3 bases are TGTGCCAGCAGCTTGCAGCAGGGTGGGTCCGGGGAGCTGTTTTTT.

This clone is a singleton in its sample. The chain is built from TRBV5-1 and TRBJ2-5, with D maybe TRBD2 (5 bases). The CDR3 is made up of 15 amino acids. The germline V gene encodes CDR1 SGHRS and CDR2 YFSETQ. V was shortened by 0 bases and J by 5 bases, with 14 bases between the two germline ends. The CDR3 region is CASSLDLAGIETQYF. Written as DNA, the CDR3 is TGCGCCAGCAGCTTGGATCTAGCTGGTATTGAGACCCAGTACTTC.

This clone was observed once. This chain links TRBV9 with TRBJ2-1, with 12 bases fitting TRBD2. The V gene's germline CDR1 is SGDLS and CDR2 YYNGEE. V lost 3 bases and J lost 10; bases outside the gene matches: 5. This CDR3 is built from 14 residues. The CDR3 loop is CASSALAGGLEQFF. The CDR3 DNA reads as TGTGCCAGCAGCGCCCTAGCGGGAGGGCTGGAGCAGTTCTTC.